The clone carrying this T cell receptor beta chain was seen a single time. Assay: immunoSEQ multiplex PCR; the TCRdb copy retains only in-frame clones and omits some. The sample lists 300,000 to 350,000 clones, approximately 86% occurring once. The data stem from a study of blood T cell repertoires in COVID-19. Across the study: PBMCs, B-cell-depleted T cells, or T cells provided the cDNA or gDNA that made up the material.

The sample was peripheral blood. The clonotype originates from a man in his thirties or forties with COVID-19, enrolled during active disease.

CDR3 DNA: TGTGCCAGCAGTTTAAATCGGAACACTGAAGCTTTCTTT. It encodes CASSLNRNTEAFF. The V and J genes are TRBV27 and TRBJ1-1; D is undetermined. The CDR3 spans 13 residues. CDR1 and CDR2 from the germline V gene are MNHEY and SMNVEV (reference sequence). The germline V and J ends were trimmed by 2 bases and 1 base, with 5 bases remaining between them.